A single sample gave rise to the 19 T cell receptor beta chains below, sequenced in a study of blood T cell repertoires in COVID-19. Data came from immunoSEQ multiplex PCR; TCRdb stores just in-frame clones and leaves some out. Here the sample spans about 140,000 clones, around nine tenths being singletons. What was sequenced was peripheral blood. These TCRs come from a human donor in a cohort sampled during active COVID-19.

This chain links TRBV6-1 with TRBJ2-3; 9 nucleotides agree with TRBD2. This CDR3 has 15 residues. J lost 2 bases, V lost 2 bases, and 2 bases had no gene match. Germline V gene data show CDR1 as MNHNS and CDR2 as SASEGT. This CDR3 reads CASSETSGFTDTQYF. Here the CDR3 DNA reads TGTGCCAGCAGTGAAACTAGCGGGTTCACAGATACGCAGTATTTT.

The chain recombines TRBV19 with TRBJ2-1; 13 bases are shared with TRBD2. V trimming: 5 bases; J trimming: 9 bases; junction bases outside the gene matches: 7. The CDR3 runs to 15 residues. Per the germline V gene, CDR1 is LNHDA and CDR2 is SQIVND (reference sequence). CDR3 protein: CASSSPGTSGVEQFF. Written as DNA, the CDR3 is TGTGCCAGTAGTTCCCCCGGGACTAGCGGGGTTGAGCAGTTCTTC.

This clone was counted between two and nine times. This chain joins TRBV11-2 and TRBJ2-7; 8 nucleotides agree with TRBD2. CDR3 length: 15 residues. J was trimmed by 4 bases and V by 1 base; bases with no gene match: 6. The germline gives CDR1 SGHAT, CDR2 FQNNGV. The CDR3 is CASSLVAGGRYEQYF. The CDR3 DNA follows: TGTGCCAGCAGCTTAGTGGCGGGAGGAAGGTACGAGCAGTACTTC.

V gene TRBV3-1 (or the pseudogene TRBV3-2) combines with J gene TRBJ2-7; D is unclear. Germline CDR1 reads LGHDT; CDR2 reads YNNKEL (reference sequence). Trimming removed 3 bases at V and 1 base at J, with 7 bases between. CDR3 length: 13 amino acids. The chain's CDR3 is CASSQARSYEQYF. As DNA, the CDR3 is TGTGCCAGCAGCCAGGCCAGGTCCTACGAGCAGTACTTC.

The rearrangement links TRBV30 to TRBJ1-4; 10 bases map to TRBD1. CDR1 is GTSNPN and CDR2 is SVGIG in the germline V gene (reference sequence). J gave up 0 bases and V 5 bases, and 15 bases lay outside the gene matches. This CDR3 contains 19 residues. CDR3 DNA: TGTGCCTGGGATCCCCGGGACAGGGGCTTATCAGCAACTAATGAAAAACTGTTTTTT. This codes for CAWDPRDRGLSATNEKLFF. Complete variable domain (other parts from reference TRBV30 and TRBJ1-4): SQTIHQWPATLVQPVGSPLSLECTVEGTSNPNLYWYRQAAGRGLQLLFYSVGIGQISSEVPQNLSASRPQDRQFILSSKKLLLSDSGFYLCAWDPRDRGLSATNEKLFFGSGTQLSVL.

This clone was seen more than once but under ten times. The chain is built from TRBV6-6 and TRBJ1-6; D perhaps matches TRBD1 (5 bases). The ends were cut back, 0 bases at V and 7 bases at J, with 13 bases in the middle. CDR3 length: 16 residues. Germline V lookup: CDR1 MNHNY, CDR2 SVGAGI (reference sequence). The CDR3 DNA follows: TGTGCCAGCAGTTACTCCCCGAAGGCAGGGAATTCACCCCTCCACTTT. Translating gives CASSYSPKAGNSPLHF.

The V call is TRBV23-1, the J call TRBJ2-7, with 8 bases lining up with TRBD1. TRBV23-1 counts as an open reading frame of uncertain function. The CDR3 has 16 amino acids. Trimming at V came to 7 bases and at J to 0 bases, leaving 11 bases not matched to a gene. The CDR3 nucleotides read TGCGCCAGCATACGGGCTCAACAGGGGGACTCCTACGAGCAGTACTTC. Protein product: CASIRAQQGDSYEQYF.

The count of this clone is one. The chain links TRBV30 to TRBJ2-7; tentatively, D is TRBD1 (5 bases). This CDR3 has 13 amino acids. Germline assignment: CDR1 GTSNPN and CDR2 SVGIG (reference sequence). Trimming left V 4 bases short and J 6 bases short, with 16 bases between. The CDR3 spells CAWIGAGHSEQYF. The DNA of the CDR3 is TGTGCCTGGATTGGCGCAGGGCATTCCGAGCAGTACTTC.

The chain links TRBV4-1 to TRBJ1-1; D is perhaps TRBD1 (5 bases). Germline V gene sequence: CDR1 MGHRA, CDR2 YSYEKL. The CDR3 loop spans 17 amino acids. Trimming removed 0 bases from V and 5 bases from J, with 19 bases in between. CDR3 sequence reads: CASSQDPLGPGRTEAFF. For the CDR3, the DNA is TGCGCCAGCAGCCAAGACCCCCTGGGACCGGGGAGGACTGAAGCTTTCTTT.

The J gene is TRBJ2-3, the V gene TRBV6-5; 8 bases map to TRBD2. Looked up from germline, CDR1 is MNHEY and CDR2 is SVGAGI. The CDR3 loop spans 15 amino acids. V lost 6 bases and J lost 1; bases outside the gene matches: 6. The CDR3 protein is CASRRAGVGTDTQYF. CDR3 coding DNA: TGTGCCAGCAGACGAGCGGGAGTGGGCACAGATACGCAGTATTTT.

The rearrangement joins TRBV3-1 (or the pseudogene TRBV3-2) to TRBJ2-1; D is possibly TRBD1 (7 bases). The ends were cut back, 0 bases at V and 9 bases at J, with 15 bases in the middle. The CDR3 extends over 15 amino acids. Per the germline V gene, CDR1 is LGHDT and CDR2 is YNNKEL (reference sequence). The CDR3 sequence is CASSQDLTGRGEQFF. The CDR3 DNA is TGTGCCAGCAGCCAAGATCTGACAGGGCGGGGTGAGCAGTTCTTC.

The chain recombines TRBV4-2 with TRBJ2-1; 9 positions agree with TRBD2. CDR3 length: 15 residues. The germline V gene has CDR1 LGHNA and CDR2 YNFKEQ. V was pared by 3 bases and J by 3 bases, with 3 bases of the junction left unmatched. CDR3 sequence (DNA): TGTGCCAGCAGCCAGGAGACTAGCGGCTACAATGAGCAGTTCTTC. As protein: CASSQETSGYNEQFF.

J is TRBJ1-6 and V is TRBV5-6; weak D call: TRBD1 (6 bases). Trimming shortened V by 0 bases and J by 4 bases, and 11 bases separated the two germline ends. Germline V gene lookup returns CDR1 SGHDT and CDR2 YYEEEE. The CDR3 spans 16 residues. The CDR3 loop is CASSLDQGSYNSPLHF. CDR3 bases: TGTGCCAGCAGCTTGGATCAGGGGTCGTATAATTCACCCCTCCACTTT.

The CDR3 sequence is CASSYATGSTEAFF. The DNA for the CDR3 is TGTGCCAGCAGTTACGCGACAGGGAGCACTGAAGCTTTCTTT. The chain has TRBV6-5 and TRBJ1-1; 7 bases map to TRBD1. The CDR3 has 14 residues. Losses at the gene ends were 2 bases for V and 4 bases for J; bases not matched to a gene: 4. Germline lookup yields CDR1 MNHEY and CDR2 SVGAGI.

The chain is built from TRBV24-1 and TRBJ1-4; D is unclear. CDR1 and CDR2 (germline): KGHDR, SFDVKD. The V end was cut by 0 bases, the J end by 8 bases, with 6 bases between. This CDR3 is built from 13 residues. In DNA form, the CDR3 reads TGTGCCACCAGTGATTTGACGGGGGAAAAACTGTTTTTT. It codes for CATSDLTGEKLFF.

V usage is TRBV27 and J usage is TRBJ1-2; 8 bases fit TRBD1. With V trimmed by 1 base and J by 6 bases, 4 bases remained unmatched. Germline V gives CDR1 MNHEY, CDR2 SMNVEV (reference sequence). The CDR3 sequence is 14 residues long. The CDR3 protein is CASSLYRTGNGYTF. The CDR3 bases are TGTGCCAGCAGTTTATATAGGACAGGGAATGGCTACACCTTC.

The V gene is TRBV29-1, the J gene TRBJ2-5; weak D call: TRBD2 (6 bases). Germline CDR1 reads SQVTM; CDR2 reads ANQGSEA. V was cut by 5 bases and J by 2 bases, with 12 bases left in between. This CDR3 has 13 residues. The CDR3 DNA reads TGCAGCGTTAAGCCGGGACTGCAAGAGACCCAGTACTTC. Amino acid sequence: CSVKPGLQETQYF.

The chain employs TRBV7-3 and TRBJ1-6; 7 positions agree with TRBD1. Germline CDR1 SGHTA, CDR2 FQGTGA. V was pared by 3 bases and J by 10 bases, with 9 bases of the junction left unmatched. The CDR3 sequence is 15 residues long. CDR3 DNA: TGTGCCAGCAGCTTCCGACAGGGAAGGGAGTCACCCCTCCACTTT. It is translated as CASSFRQGRESPLHF.

This chain uses TRBV30 with TRBJ1-6; 7 bases are shared with TRBD1. Germline CDR1 and CDR2: GTSNPN and SVGIG (reference sequence). The trim removed 3 bases at V and 9 bases at J, leaving 11 bases unmatched. This CDR3 comprises 15 residues. CDR3 loop: CAWRPSGTVGSPLHF. Here the CDR3 DNA reads TGTGCCTGGAGACCCTCCGGGACAGTGGGTTCACCCCTCCACTTT.